These 6 T cell receptor beta chains originate from one sample sequenced in a study of identifying expanded T cells in peripheral blood. The protocol was immunoSEQ multiplex PCR, while the TCRdb copy is restricted to in-frame clones and leaves out a portion. The table lists under 90,000 clones, approximately 89% of them singletons. Sequenced material: blood. The receptors derive from a person aged 18 to 75 in good health.

The gene calls are TRBV28 and TRBJ1-2; no definite D call. The V end lost 6 bases, the J end lost 0 bases, and 11 bases lay between the germline ends. This CDR3 region has 14 residues. Germline V gene lookup returns CDR1 MDHEN and CDR2 SYDVKM. For the CDR3, the DNA is TGTGCCAGCAGACTCCCCGGTGCTAACTATGGCTACACCTTC. Translating it yields CASRLPGANYGYTF.

The chain uses TRBV2 and TRBJ2-7, with 13 positions matching TRBD2. Germline V gene data show CDR1 as SNHLY and CDR2 as FYNNEI. The J segment lost 3 bases and the V segment lost 6 bases, leaving 5 bases of the junction unmatched. The CDR3 is made up of 15 amino acids. Here the CDR3 DNA reads TGTGCCAGCAGAGACGGACTAGCGGGGGTCTACGAGCAGTACTTC. Its protein is CASRDGLAGVYEQYF.

The V and J genes are TRBV5-4 and TRBJ1-6; D remains ambiguous. Germline V gene lookup returns CDR1 SGHNT and CDR2 YYREEE (reference sequence). Trimming left V 0 bases short and J 9 bases short, with 7 bases between. The CDR3 loop spans 13 amino acids. This CDR3 reads CASSLAGFSPLHF. The DNA of the CDR3 is TGTGCCAGCAGCTTGGCCGGGTTTTCACCCCTCCACTTT.

The chain combines TRBV12-5 with TRBJ2-1; possible D gene TRBD1, 6 bases. The CDR3 loop spans 13 amino acids. Looked up from germline, CDR1 is LGHNT and CDR2 is FRNRAP. V lost 5 bases and J 5 bases, leaving 10 bases between the germline ends. CDR3 loop: CASGPYRDNEQFF. CDR3 bases: TGTGCTAGTGGTCCCTACAGGGACAATGAGCAGTTCTTC.

This sequence joins TRBV18 and TRBJ2-3, with 12 bases that match TRBD2. The J segment lost 1 base and the V segment lost 4 bases, leaving 6 bases of the junction unmatched. The CDR3 contains 17 residues. The V gene's germline CDR1 is KGHSH and CDR2 LQKENI. The CDR3 nucleotides read TGTGCCAGCTCACGGACTAGCGGGATGGAGCGCACAGATACGCAGTATTTT. Translating gives CASSRTSGMERTDTQYF. Filled out from reference TRBV18 and TRBJ2-3, the complete variable domain reads NAGVMQNPRHLVRRRGQEARLRCSPMKGHSHVYWYRQLPEEGLKFMVYLQKENIIDESGMPKERFSAEFPKEGPSILRIQQVVRGDSAAYFCASSRTSGMERTDTQYFGPGTRLTVL.

CDR3 in amino acids: CASSSVGVNTEAFF. DNA of the CDR3: TGTGCCAGCAGCTCCGTAGGGGTCAACACTGAAGCTTTCTTT. The chain recombines TRBV7-9 with TRBJ1-1; TRBD1 might be the D (5 bases). The CDR3 loop spans 14 amino acids. Germline-derived CDR1 and CDR2 are SEHNR and FQNEAQ (reference sequence). V dropped 4 bases and J dropped 2 bases, with 11 bases sitting between them.